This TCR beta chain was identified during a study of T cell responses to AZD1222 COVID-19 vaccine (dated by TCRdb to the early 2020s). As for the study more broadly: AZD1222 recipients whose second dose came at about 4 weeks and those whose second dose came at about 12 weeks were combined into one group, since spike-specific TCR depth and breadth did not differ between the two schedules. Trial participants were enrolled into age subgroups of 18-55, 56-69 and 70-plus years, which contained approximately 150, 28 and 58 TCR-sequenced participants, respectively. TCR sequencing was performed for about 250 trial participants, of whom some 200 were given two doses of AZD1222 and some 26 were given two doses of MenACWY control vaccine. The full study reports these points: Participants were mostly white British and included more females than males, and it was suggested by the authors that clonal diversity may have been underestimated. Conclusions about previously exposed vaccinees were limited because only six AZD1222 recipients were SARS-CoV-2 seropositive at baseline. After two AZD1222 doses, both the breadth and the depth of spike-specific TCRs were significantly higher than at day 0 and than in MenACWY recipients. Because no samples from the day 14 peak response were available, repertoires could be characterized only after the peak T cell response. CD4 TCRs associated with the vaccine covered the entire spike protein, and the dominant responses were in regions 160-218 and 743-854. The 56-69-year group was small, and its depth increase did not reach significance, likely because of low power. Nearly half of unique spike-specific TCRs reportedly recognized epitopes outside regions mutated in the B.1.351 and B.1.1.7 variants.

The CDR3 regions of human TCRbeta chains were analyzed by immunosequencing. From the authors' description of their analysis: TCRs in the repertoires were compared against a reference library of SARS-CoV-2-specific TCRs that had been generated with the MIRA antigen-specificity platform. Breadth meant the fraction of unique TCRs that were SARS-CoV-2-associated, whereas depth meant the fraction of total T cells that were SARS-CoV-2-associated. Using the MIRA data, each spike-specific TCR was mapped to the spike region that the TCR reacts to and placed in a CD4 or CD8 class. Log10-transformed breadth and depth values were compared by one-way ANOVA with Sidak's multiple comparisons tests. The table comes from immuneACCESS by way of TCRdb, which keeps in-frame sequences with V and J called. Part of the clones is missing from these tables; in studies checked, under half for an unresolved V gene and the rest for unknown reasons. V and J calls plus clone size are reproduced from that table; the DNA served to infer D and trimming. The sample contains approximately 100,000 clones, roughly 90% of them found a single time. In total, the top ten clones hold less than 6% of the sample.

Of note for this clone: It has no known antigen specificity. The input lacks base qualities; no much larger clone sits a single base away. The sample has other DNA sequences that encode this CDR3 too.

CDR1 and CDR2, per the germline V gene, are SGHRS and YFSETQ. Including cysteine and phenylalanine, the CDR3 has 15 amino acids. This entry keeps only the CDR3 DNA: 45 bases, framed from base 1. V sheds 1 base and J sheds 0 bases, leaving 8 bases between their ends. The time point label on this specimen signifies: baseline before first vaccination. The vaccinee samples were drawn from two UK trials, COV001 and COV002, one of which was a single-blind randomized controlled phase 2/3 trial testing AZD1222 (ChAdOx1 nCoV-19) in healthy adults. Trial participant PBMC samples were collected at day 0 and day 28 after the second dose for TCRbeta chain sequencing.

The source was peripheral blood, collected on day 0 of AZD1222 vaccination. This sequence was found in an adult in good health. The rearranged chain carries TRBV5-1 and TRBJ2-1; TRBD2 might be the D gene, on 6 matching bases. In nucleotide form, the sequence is TGCGCCAGCAGCTTGTCCGGGAGCTCCTACAATGAGCAGTTCTTC. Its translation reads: CASSLSGSSYNEQFF. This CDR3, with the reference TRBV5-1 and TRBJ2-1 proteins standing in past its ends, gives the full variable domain KAGVTQTPRYLIKTRGQQVTLSCSPISGHRSVSWYQQTPGQGLQFLFEYFSETQRNKGNFPGRFSGRQFSNSRSEMNVSTLELGDSALYLCASSLSGSSYNEQFFGPGTRLTVL.